A selection of T cell receptor beta chains follows, all from one sample in a study of blood T cell repertoires in COVID-19. Clones were read by immunoSEQ multiplex PCR, and TCRdb kept only the in-frame ones, dropping some. The sample has some 96,000 clones, 75% to 95% seen once. Sequences were obtained from peripheral blood. These receptor sequences come from a man between 60 and 70 years old with acute or convalescent COVID-19. Each CDR3 is given with its conserved first and last residue. Fields, in order: V gene, J gene, D gene, clone size, CDR3 DNA, CDR3 protein. The D gene is left open where the match is weak. The size of a clone is reported for some rows only, either as once, few or many, or as a class for expanded clones.

V: TRBV11-1
J: TRBJ1-5
D: TRBD1
size: once
DNA: TGTGCCAGCAGCCTGGACAGGAATCAGCCCCAGCATTTT
CDR3: CASSLDRNQPQHF

V: TRBV4-1
J: TRBJ1-4
D: NA
size: many
DNA: TGCGCCAGCAGCCAATTAGGGGCAACTAATGAAAAACTGTTTTTT
CDR3: CASSQLGATNEKLFF

V: TRBV10-3
J: TRBJ1-3
D: TRBD1
size: once
DNA: TGTGCCATCGGGACAGGGGAATTCTCTGGAAACACCATATATTTT
CDR3: CAIGTGEFSGNTIYF

V: TRBV6-5
J: TRBJ2-7
D: TRBD2
size: NA
DNA: TGTGCCAGCAGAACGGGAGGGGCCTACGAGCAGTACTTC
CDR3: CASRTGGAYEQYF

V: TRBV6-2/TRBV6-3
J: TRBJ2-2
D: TRBD2
size: NA
DNA: TGTGCCAGCAGCCCTAAGGGCGGGGGGTCCAACACCGGGGAGCTGTTTTTT
CDR3: CASSPKGGGSNTGELFF

V: TRBV1
J: TRBJ2-2
D: NA
size: NA
DNA: TGCACCAGCACCCGGACTAGCGGGGGCCATCTAGGGGCCGGGGAGCTGTTTTTT
CDR3: CTSTRTSGGHLGAGELFF

V: TRBV19
J: TRBJ1-5
D: NA
size: NA
DNA: TGTGCCAGTAGTATATGGACAGTATCGGCGGGCAATCAGCCCCAGCATTTT
CDR3: CASSIWTVSAGNQPQHF

V: TRBV12-5
J: TRBJ1-6
D: TRBD1
size: NA
DNA: TGTGCTAGTGCCGGTCGGACAGGGTTGGGGTCACCCCTCCACTTT
CDR3: CASAGRTGLGSPLHF

V: TRBV4-1
J: TRBJ1-6
D: NA
size: once
DNA: TGCGCCAGCAGCCAAGACCTCCGGGGGGCGAGCTCCTATAATTCACCCCTCCACTTT
CDR3: CASSQDLRGASSYNSPLHF

V: TRBV6-5
J: TRBJ2-3
D: NA
size: once
DNA: TGTGCCAGCAGGAAACCACAGGGTTATACGCAGTATTTT
CDR3: CASRKPQGYTQYF

V: TRBV3-1/TRBV3-2
J: TRBJ1-2
D: NA
size: NA
DNA: TGTGCCAGCAGCCCCCGGGACACCCAACACTGCACCTTC
CDR3: CASSPRDTQHCTF

V: TRBV3-1/TRBV3-2
J: TRBJ1-4
D: TRBD1
size: NA
DNA: TGTGCCAGCAGCCACTGGGACAGGGGGCGCTTGGGGGAAAAACTGTTTTTT
CDR3: CASSHWDRGRLGEKLFF

V: TRBV27
J: TRBJ2-3
D: TRBD2
size: NA
DNA: TGTGCCAGCAGTTCGGGACTAGGGATAGATACGCAGTATTTT
CDR3: CASSSGLGIDTQYF

V: TRBV28
J: TRBJ1-5
D: TRBD1
size: few
DNA: TGTGCCAGCAGGCCTATACAGGGGAGGAGTCAGCCCCAGCATTTT
CDR3: CASRPIQGRSQPQHF

V: TRBV5-8
J: TRBJ1-2
D: TRBD1
size: NA
DNA: TGTGCCAGCAGCTTTTACCAGGACAGGGTAGACTATGGCTACACCTTC
CDR3: CASSFYQDRVDYGYTF

V: TRBV6-2/TRBV6-3
J: TRBJ2-5
D: TRBD2
size: NA
DNA: TGTGCCAGCAGTCGAACTAGCGGGCAAGAGACCCAGTACTTC
CDR3: CASSRTSGQETQYF

V: TRBV7-9
J: TRBJ2-1
D: NA
size: NA
DNA: TGTGCCAGCGGAATATGGACAGTTAACAATGAGCAGTTCTTC
CDR3: CASGIWTVNNEQFF

V: TRBV5-1
J: TRBJ1-1
D: TRBD1
size: NA
DNA: TGCGCCAGCAGCTTGGATCAGGGGGCCGAAGCTTTCTTT
CDR3: CASSLDQGAEAFF

V: TRBV11-2
J: TRBJ2-5
D: TRBD2
size: NA
DNA: TGTGCCAGCAGCGGGCCTCCCGGGACTAGACTGGAGACCCAGTACTTC
CDR3: CASSGPPGTRLETQYF

V: TRBV2
J: TRBJ1-5
D: NA
size: NA
DNA: TGTGCCAGCATGAGGACAGTCAGCAATCAGCCCCAGCATTTT
CDR3: CASMRTVSNQPQHF

V: TRBV5-1
J: TRBJ2-2
D: NA
size: few
DNA: TGCGCCAGCAGCTTCAAGGGGCAAGGCACCGGGGAGCTGTTTTTT
CDR3: CASSFKGQGTGELFF

V: TRBV19
J: TRBJ1-2
D: TRBD1
size: NA
DNA: TGTGCCAGTAGTATAGCCCTCCGGACGAGGGGGCTAACGGGCTACACCTTC
CDR3: CASSIALRTRGLTGYTF

V: TRBV2
J: TRBJ1-1
D: TRBD1
size: NA
DNA: TGTGCCAGCAGTGAACGACAGGGGCTCACTGAAGCTTTCTTT
CDR3: CASSERQGLTEAFF

V: TRBV19
J: TRBJ1-1
D: NA
size: few
DNA: TGTGCCAGTAGTATAGATCTTGAGATACACACTGAAGCTTTCTTT
CDR3: CASSIDLEIHTEAFF

V: TRBV3-1/TRBV3-2
J: TRBJ2-1
D: TRBD2
size: NA
DNA: TGTGCCAGCAGCCATCTAGCGGAGTACAATGAGCAGTTCTTC
CDR3: CASSHLAEYNEQFF

V: TRBV6-5
J: TRBJ1-2
D: NA
size: once
DNA: TGTGCCAGCAAAAATACTAACTATGGCTACACCTTC
CDR3: CASKNTNYGYTF

V: TRBV4-2
J: TRBJ1-1
D: TRBD1
size: NA
DNA: TGTGCCAGCAGCCCGCATACAGGGGGGGACACTGAAGCTTTCTTT
CDR3: CASSPHTGGDTEAFF

V: TRBV11-2
J: TRBJ2-4
D: NA
size: NA
DNA: TGTGCCAGCAGCTTAGCGCGCAGGATGAGCATTCAGTACTTC
CDR3: CASSLARRMSIQYF

V: TRBV7-9
J: TRBJ1-4
D: TRBD1
size: NA
DNA: TGTGCCAGCAGCTCCGGACAGGGGAGAGCAACTAATGAAAAACTGTTTTTT
CDR3: CASSSGQGRATNEKLFF

V: TRBV18
J: TRBJ2-7
D: NA
size: NA
DNA: TGTGCCAGCTCATCGGGGGACGGGCTGGGCGAGCAGTACTTC
CDR3: CASSSGDGLGEQYF

V: TRBV28
J: TRBJ1-5
D: NA
size: NA
DNA: TGTGCCGTTAGGGGGAATAGCAATCAGCCCCAGCATTTT
CDR3: CAVRGNSNQPQHF

V: TRBV18
J: TRBJ2-2
D: TRBD2
size: NA
DNA: TGTGCCAGCTCGGCAAGCGGGGACCTCTTATCCGGGGAGCTGTTTTTT
CDR3: CASSASGDLLSGELFF

V: TRBV19
J: TRBJ1-1
D: NA
size: NA
DNA: TGTGCCAGTAGTTTCTCGTACACTGAAGCTTTCTTT
CDR3: CASSFSYTEAFF

V: TRBV10-3
J: TRBJ2-1
D: NA
size: NA
DNA: TGTGCCATCAGTGAGTCCCGGGTGTCGGGCAATGAGCAGTTCTTC
CDR3: CAISESRVSGNEQFF

V: TRBV5-4
J: TRBJ2-1
D: NA
size: NA
DNA: TGTGCCAGCAACCCAGGGGGCGGGGGAAACTACAATGAGCAGTTCTTC
CDR3: CASNPGGGGNYNEQFF

V: TRBV12-3/TRBV12-4
J: TRBJ2-5
D: NA
size: NA
DNA: TGTGCCAGCGGTACTAGAGAAGAGACCCAGTACTTC
CDR3: CASGTREETQYF

V: TRBV28
J: TRBJ1-5
D: NA
size: NA
DNA: TGTGCCAGCAGTCCCCTGCTTCGGGGGGATCAGCCCCAGCATTTT
CDR3: CASSPLLRGDQPQHF

V: TRBV5-1
J: TRBJ1-6
D: TRBD1
size: NA
DNA: TGCGCCAGCAGCTTGGTCGGACAGGGATCGAATTCACCCCTCCACTTT
CDR3: CASSLVGQGSNSPLHF

V: TRBV9
J: TRBJ1-4
D: NA
size: once
DNA: TGTGCCAGCAGCGTAGAGCCCGAAAAACTGTTTTTT
CDR3: CASSVEPEKLFF

V: TRBV7-9
J: TRBJ1-6
D: NA
size: NA
DNA: TGTGCCAGCAGCTTGGGGAGGGGTTCACCCCTCCACTTT
CDR3: CASSLGRGSPLHF

V: TRBV5-1
J: TRBJ1-1
D: NA
size: once
DNA: TGCGCCAGCAGCCCGGGACAAAGTATGAACACTGAAGCTTTCTTT
CDR3: CASSPGQSMNTEAFF

V: TRBV6-1
J: TRBJ1-6
D: TRBD1
size: NA
DNA: TGTGCCAGCAGTGAAATCGACAGGGAGAATTCACCCCTCCACTTT
CDR3: CASSEIDRENSPLHF

V: TRBV5-6
J: TRBJ1-2
D: TRBD1
size: NA
DNA: TGTGCCAGCAGCTCACAGGGGACTAACTATGGCTACACCTTC
CDR3: CASSSQGTNYGYTF

V: TRBV5-1
J: TRBJ2-6
D: NA
size: NA
DNA: TGCGCCAGCAGCCGGGACTCTGGGGCCAACGTCCTGACTTTC
CDR3: CASSRDSGANVLTF

V: TRBV25-1
J: TRBJ1-5
D: NA
size: NA
DNA: TGTGCCAGCAGTGGGGACAAGGAATCGCAGCCCCAGCATTTT
CDR3: CASSGDKESQPQHF

V: TRBV3-1/TRBV3-2
J: TRBJ1-4
D: NA
size: NA
DNA: TGTGCCAGCAGCCAAGATCCCGAGCGTATAGAAAAACTGTTTTTT
CDR3: CASSQDPERIEKLFF

V: TRBV19
J: TRBJ2-5
D: NA
size: NA
DNA: TGTGCCAGTATGCACCCGGGAGAAAAGAGAACCCAGTACTTC
CDR3: CASMHPGEKRTQYF

V: TRBV19
J: TRBJ1-1
D: TRBD1
size: NA
DNA: TGTGCCAGTAGTGAGCGTCAGGGGGCGCGGAACACTGAAGCTTTCTTT
CDR3: CASSERQGARNTEAFF

V: TRBV4-1
J: TRBJ1-6
D: TRBD1
size: once
DNA: TGCGCCAGCAGCTTGGACAGGGCTAATTCACCCCTCCACTTT
CDR3: CASSLDRANSPLHF

V: TRBV6-5
J: TRBJ1-1
D: TRBD1
size: NA
DNA: TGTGCCAGCAGTTACTCCTGGACAGGGAGGGGCACTGAAGCTTTCTTT
CDR3: CASSYSWTGRGTEAFF

V: TRBV7-9
J: TRBJ1-2
D: TRBD1
size: NA
DNA: TGTGCCAGCAGCTTCGGACAGGTTAGGAGTGGCTACACCTTC
CDR3: CASSFGQVRSGYTF

V: TRBV29-1
J: TRBJ1-1
D: NA
size: NA
DNA: TGCAGCGTTGAAGGAGGAGGGCGGGGCGGGAACACTGAAGCTTTCTTT
CDR3: CSVEGGGRGGNTEAFF

V: TRBV12-3/TRBV12-4
J: TRBJ2-3
D: NA
size: NA
DNA: TGTGCCAGCAGTTTCCGGGGAGATACGCAGTATTTT
CDR3: CASSFRGDTQYF

V: TRBV14
J: TRBJ1-1
D: TRBD1
size: NA
DNA: TGTGCCAGTGGGACAGGGCGATCAGCTTTCTTT
CDR3: CASGTGRSAFF